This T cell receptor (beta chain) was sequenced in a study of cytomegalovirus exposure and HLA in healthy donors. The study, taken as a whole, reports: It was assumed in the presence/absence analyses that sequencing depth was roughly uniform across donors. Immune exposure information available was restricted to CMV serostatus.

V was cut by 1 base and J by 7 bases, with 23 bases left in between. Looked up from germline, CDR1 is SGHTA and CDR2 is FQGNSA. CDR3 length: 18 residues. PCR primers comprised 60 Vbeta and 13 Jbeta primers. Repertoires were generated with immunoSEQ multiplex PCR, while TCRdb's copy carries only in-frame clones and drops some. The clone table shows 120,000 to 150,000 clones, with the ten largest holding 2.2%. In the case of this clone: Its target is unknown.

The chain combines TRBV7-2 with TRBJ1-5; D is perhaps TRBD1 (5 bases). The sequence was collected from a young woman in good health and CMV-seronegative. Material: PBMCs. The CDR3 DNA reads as TGTGCCAGCAGCTTAGGTCCGGCGGGGGACGCTTTTAGGCAGCCCCAGCATTTT. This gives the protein CASSLGPAGDAFRQPQHF.